A selection of T cell receptor beta chains follows, all from one sample in a study of Ad26.COV2.S vaccination and SARS-CoV-2 variants. Sequencing used immunoSEQ multiplex PCR; TCRdb keeps in-frame clones, though not all of them. The sample lists more than 300,000 clones, about 85% occurring once. The sequences come from peripheral blood, collected in a trial of Ad26.COV2.S vaccine versus placebo. The source is a person between 18 and 60 years old who received the Ad26.COV2.S COVID-19 vaccine or a placebo. The CDR3 runs from the conserved cysteine through the conserved F or W. Each record gives: J gene, D gene, clone size, V gene, CDR3 DNA, CDR3 protein. A D gene is named only where the DNA matches it firmly. Not all rows give a size; the values are once, few, many and, for expanded clones, a class.

TRBJ1-5 NA once TRBV30 TGTGCCTGGAGTGTATCATCAGGGTTAAATCAGCCCCAGCATTTT CAWSVSSGLNQPQHF
TRBJ2-5 NA NA TRBV11-3 TGTGCCAGCAGCCGCCCGCCAGCAGGACAAGAGACCCAGTACTTC CASSRPPAGQETQYF
TRBJ1-3 NA NA TRBV28 TGTGCCAGCAGGCCCGGGGGAAACACCATATATTTT CASRPGGNTIYF
TRBJ1-1 TRBD1 NA TRBV5-5 TGTGCCAGCAGCTTGGTTGCGACAGGGACTGAAGCTTTCTTT CASSLVATGTEAFF
TRBJ2-7 NA NA TRBV5-1 TGCGCCAGCAGCTTGGCAGGGAAATACGAGCAGTACTTC CASSLAGKYEQYF
TRBJ2-2 NA NA TRBV5-1 TGCGCCAGCAGCCTTGCAGTCTTTCAGAACACCGGGGAGCTGTTTTTT CASSLAVFQNTGELFF
TRBJ1-1 TRBD1 NA TRBV7-8 TGTGCCAGCAGCGAAGGACACAGGGGCACTGAAGCTTTCTTT CASSEGHRGTEAFF
TRBJ2-4 TRBD2 NA TRBV19 TGTGCCAGTAGTTCCTCTAGCGGGGATCAGTACTTC CASSSSSGDQYF
TRBJ1-6 NA NA TRBV18 TGTGCCAGCTCTAACCCGGGGACTAGGGGTTCACCCCTCCACTTT CASSNPGTRGSPLHF
TRBJ2-2 TRBD2 once TRBV5-4 TGTGCCAGCAGCCCCCGCCGGAGTCTAGCGGGGATCACCGGGGAGCTGTTTTTT CASSPRRSLAGITGELFF
TRBJ2-2 NA NA TRBV5-1 TGCGCCAGCAGCTTACTACCCCCAGGCGACGCCGGGGAGCTGTTTTTT CASSLLPPGDAGELFF
TRBJ2-3 NA NA TRBV7-6 TGTGCCAGCAGCTTAGGCCTAGCAGCCGATACGCAGTATTTT CASSLGLAADTQYF
TRBJ1-2 NA NA TRBV3-1/TRBV3-2 TGTGCCAGCAGCCAAGAGTCCGTCTTCTTCTTC CASSQESVFFF
TRBJ1-2 TRBD1 NA TRBV9 TGTGCCAGCAGCGCAAGGGGACAGCGCAATGGCTACACCTTC CASSARGQRNGYTF
TRBJ1-2 NA NA TRBV18 TGTGCCAGCTCACCAAACCGCAAGGAGGGCTACACCTTC CASSPNRKEGYTF
TRBJ2-5 TRBD2 NA TRBV6-5 TGTGCCAGCACCCCGGGACTACCCCAGGAGACCCAGTACTTC CASTPGLPQETQYF
TRBJ1-5 NA NA TRBV19 TGTGCCAGTAGGCTGGGGGTACAGGAGGCTCAGCCCCAGCATTTT CASRLGVQEAQPQHF
TRBJ2-1 NA NA TRBV11-2 TGTGCCAGCAGCTTACCGAGGGGGGAGTACAATGAGCAGTTCTTC CASSLPRGEYNEQFF
TRBJ1-2 TRBD1 NA TRBV19 TGTGCCAGTGAGGACAGGGTCGCTACTAACTATGGCTACACCTTC CASEDRVATNYGYTF
TRBJ1-3 NA few TRBV6-1 TGTGCCAGCAGTGACGGGGGGCTCGTCATGAACACCATATATTTT CASSDGGLVMNTIYF
TRBJ2-6 NA NA TRBV19 TGTGCCAGTAGACCTTCCGGGGCCAACGTCCTGACTTTC CASRPSGANVLTF
TRBJ2-2 NA once TRBV5-1 TGCGCCAGCAGCCTGGGACAGAACACCGGGGAGCTGTTTTTT CASSLGQNTGELFF
TRBJ2-7 NA NA TRBV5-1 TGCGCCAGCAGCGCCGTAATGCTCCGCTCCTACGAGCAGTACTTC CASSAVMLRSYEQYF
TRBJ2-1 NA NA TRBV5-1 TGCGCCAGCAGCTTGGATCTGAACCCGGGGGAGGTGAGAAAGGAGCAGTTCTTC CASSLDLNPGEVRKEQFF
TRBJ2-2 NA few TRBV27 TGTGCCAGCAGTGTCGCGAACACCGGGGAGCTGTTTTTT CASSVANTGELFF
TRBJ2-2 TRBD1 few TRBV19 TGTGGGACAGGGGTAAAATCTGGCGGGGAGCTGTTTTTT CGTGVKSGGELFF
TRBJ1-1 TRBD1 NA TRBV7-9 TGTGCCAGCAGCCCAAGGGGACAGGGGAACACTGAAGCTTTCTTT CASSPRGQGNTEAFF
TRBJ2-7 NA NA TRBV5-1 TGCGCCAGCAGCTTCCGGGACCTCTCCTACGAGCAGTACTTC CASSFRDLSYEQYF
TRBJ2-5 TRBD1 NA TRBV10-3 TGTGCCATCAGTGGGGTGGGACAGGGTTTCGAGACCCAGTACTTC CAISGVGQGFETQYF
TRBJ2-5 TRBD1 NA TRBV7-8 TGTGCCAGCAGCTCAGCCCTGAGGGACAGCCAAGAGACCCAGTACTTC CASSSALRDSQETQYF
TRBJ1-6 NA NA TRBV7-8 TGTGCCAGCAGCTTAGTGGGGGACATCCGAACTTCACCCCTCCACTTT CASSLVGDIRTSPLHF
TRBJ2-1 NA few TRBV27 TGTGCCAGCAGTTTAAGGGGCTCCCGCGCCTACAATGAGCAGTTCTTC CASSLRGSRAYNEQFF
TRBJ2-7 TRBD1 NA TRBV29-1 TGCAGCGTTGAAGGGACAGGGAATAACGAGCAGTACTTC CSVEGTGNNEQYF
TRBJ2-2 TRBD2 NA TRBV5-4 TGTGCCAGCAGTTTATCTAGCGGGGGGCCATGGTCGAACACCGGGGAGCTGTTTTTT CASSLSSGGPWSNTGELFF
TRBJ1-1 NA NA TRBV5-1 TGCGCCAGCAGCTTGGCCGGGTCCACGAACACTGAAGCTTTCTTT CASSLAGSTNTEAFF
TRBJ1-1 NA NA TRBV5-1 TGCGCCAGCAGCCATCTTTCCATGAACACTGAAGCTTTCTTT CASSHLSMNTEAFF
TRBJ1-6 NA NA TRBV28 TGTGCCAGCAGTTTATTGCAGGGTATCAGGACTAATTCACCCCTCCACTTT CASSLLQGIRTNSPLHF
TRBJ2-2 NA NA TRBV5-1 TGCGCCAGCAGCTCGGAACAGGGCCCCGGGGAGCTGTTTTTT CASSSEQGPGELFF
TRBJ2-3 NA once TRBV3-1/TRBV3-2 TGTGCCAGCAGCCAAGGTGCGGGAGATACGCAGTATTTT CASSQGAGDTQYF
TRBJ1-2 NA NA TRBV11-2 TGTGCCAGCAGCCCCACGGGGGGTAAGAGCTATGGCTACACCTTC CASSPTGGKSYGYTF
TRBJ1-1 NA NA TRBV6-1 TGTGCCAGCAGTGAACAAGAGAATTGGGAGGCTTTCTTT CASSEQENWEAFF
TRBJ1-1 NA NA TRBV19 TGTGCCAGTAGCCGAAGGAGGGGGGGGCGCATCACTGAAGCTTTCTTT CASSRRRGGRITEAFF
TRBJ2-7 NA NA TRBV6-5 TGTGCCAGCAGTTACAGACCCGGCTCGACTCTCTACGAGCAGTACTTC CASSYRPGSTLYEQYF
TRBJ2-7 NA NA TRBV7-2 TGTGCCAGCAGCTTAAAGATGGGCTCCTACGAGCAGTACTTC CASSLKMGSYEQYF
TRBJ2-1 NA NA TRBV14 TGTGCCAGCAGCCAAGATACGGGGACTTTCTCCTACAATGAGCAGTTCTTC CASSQDTGTFSYNEQFF
TRBJ1-5 NA NA TRBV5-8 TGTGCCAGCACACTTGGACTTGGAGCAGGAGGTTATAGCAATCAGCCCCAGCATTTT CASTLGLGAGGYSNQPQHF
TRBJ2-1 TRBD2 NA TRBV10-1 TGCGCCAGCAGTGCGGGGGGACTAAACAATGAGCAGTTCTTC CASSAGGLNNEQFF
TRBJ2-2 NA NA TRBV9 TGTGCCAGCAGCGCCCGGGACGGCAAGAACACCGGGGAGCTGTTTTTT CASSARDGKNTGELFF
TRBJ1-3 NA NA TRBV4-1 TGCGCCAGCAGCCGAAAGTACACCACCGGGACTCCTGCCCGCTCTGGAAACACCATATATTTT CASSRKYTTGTPARSGNTIYF
TRBJ1-2 TRBD1 NA TRBV7-9 TGTGCCAGCACCAGGGGGGGGACAGGCAGCTATGGCTACACCTTC CASTRGGTGSYGYTF
TRBJ1-4 NA NA TRBV27 TGTGCCAGCAGCCCATGGGGAAATGAAAAACTGTTTTTT CASSPWGNEKLFF
TRBJ1-5 NA NA TRBV21-1 TGTGCCAGCGCCCGAGTTTTTAATCAGCCCCAGCATTTT CASARVFNQPQHF
TRBJ2-3 NA NA TRBV21-1 TGTGCCGGCCGGGACAGAAGCACAGATACGCAGTATTTT CAGRDRSTDTQYF
TRBJ1-5 NA NA TRBV28 TGTGCCAGCAGTCCAACAGGAGGTAGCAATCAGCCCCAGCATTTT CASSPTGGSNQPQHF
TRBJ2-7 NA NA TRBV5-6 TGTGCCAGCAGCTCTGGACCCGGGACGGACTACGAGCAGTACTTC CASSSGPGTDYEQYF
TRBJ1-3 NA NA TRBV18 TGTGCCAGCTCACCACCTAACCGCAGGAAGGGAAACACCATATATTTT CASSPPNRRKGNTIYF
TRBJ1-3 NA NA TRBV18 TGTGCCAGCTTGGACAGAAACACCATATATTTT CASLDRNTIYF
TRBJ2-7 TRBD2 NA TRBV27 TGTGCCAGCAGTTTAAATGCCCGCGGGACTAGCGGGGGGACCGTCTACGAGCAGTACTTC CASSLNARGTSGGTVYEQYF
TRBJ1-4 NA NA TRBV7-2 TGTGCCAGCAGCTTGGACCGGGGGGAAAAACTGTTTTTT CASSLDRGEKLFF
TRBJ1-6 TRBD1 once TRBV7-9 TGTGCCAGCAGCTTGGGCAGGGGGTCCTCGGGCTCCTATAATTCACCCCTCCACTTT CASSLGRGSSGSYNSPLHF